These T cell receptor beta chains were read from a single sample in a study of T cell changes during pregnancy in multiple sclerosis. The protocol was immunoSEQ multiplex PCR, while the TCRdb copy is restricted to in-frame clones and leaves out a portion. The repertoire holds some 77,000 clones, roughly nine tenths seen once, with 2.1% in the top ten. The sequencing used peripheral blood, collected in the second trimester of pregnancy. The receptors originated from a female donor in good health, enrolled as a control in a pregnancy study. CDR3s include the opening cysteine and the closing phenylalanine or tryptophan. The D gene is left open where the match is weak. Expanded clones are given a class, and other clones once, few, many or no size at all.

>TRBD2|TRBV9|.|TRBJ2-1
CASSGRRGGTKGYNEQFF
TGTGCCAGCAGCGGCAGGCGGGGGGGGACAAAGGGTTACAATGAGCAGTTCTTC
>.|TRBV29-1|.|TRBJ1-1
CSVGRMNTEAFF
TGCAGCGTTGGCAGGATGAACACTGAAGCTTTCTTT
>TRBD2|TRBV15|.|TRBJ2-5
CATSRPVAGGVETQYF
TGTGCCACCAGCAGACCGGTAGCGGGGGGGGTCGAGACCCAGTACTTC
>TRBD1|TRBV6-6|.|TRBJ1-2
CASSPQGASHGYTF
TGTGCCAGCAGCCCCCAGGGGGCGAGTCATGGCTACACCTTC
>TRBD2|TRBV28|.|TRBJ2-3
CASSRTSGGLLRTDTQYF
TGTGCCAGCAGCCGGACTAGCGGGGGGCTCCTCCGCACAGATACGCAGTATTTT
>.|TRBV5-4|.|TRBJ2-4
CASSPYRDKNIQYF
TGTGCCAGCAGCCCCTACCGGGACAAAAACATTCAGTACTTC
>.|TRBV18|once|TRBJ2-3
CASSPRRSTDTQYF
TGTGCCAGCTCACCTCGCAGGAGCACAGATACGCAGTATTTT
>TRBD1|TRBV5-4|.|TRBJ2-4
CASSLRGQGQNIQYF
TGTGCCAGCAGCTTGAGGGGACAGGGTCAAAACATTCAGTACTTC
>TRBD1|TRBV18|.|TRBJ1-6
CASSPNSGQYNSPLHF
TGTGCCAGCTCACCGAACTCGGGACAGTATAATTCACCCCTCCACTTT
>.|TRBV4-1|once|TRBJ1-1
CASSQEGGARTEAFF
TGCGCCAGCAGCCAAGAGGGGGGGGCGAGAACTGAAGCTTTCTTT
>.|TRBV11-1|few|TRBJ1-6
CASSLGDPGLNSPLHF
TGTGCCAGCAGCTTAGGGGATCCGGGACTAAATTCACCCCTCCACTTT
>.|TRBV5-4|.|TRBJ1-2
CASSSDRIVYGYTF
TGTGCCAGCAGCTCAGACAGGATAGTATATGGCTACACCTTC
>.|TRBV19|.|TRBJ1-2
CASSPGSVNYGYTF
TGTGCCAGTAGTCCAGGATCAGTTAACTATGGCTACACCTTC
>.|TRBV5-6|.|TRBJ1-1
CASSFQGDLCFF
TGTGCCAGCAGCTTTCAGGGCGATCTATGTTTCTTT
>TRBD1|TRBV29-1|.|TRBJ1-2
CSAQPGQGRGYTF
TGCAGCGCACAACCGGGACAGGGACGTGGCTACACCTTC
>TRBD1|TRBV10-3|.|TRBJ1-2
CAAWDRGFGYTF
TGTGCCGCCTGGGACAGGGGTTTTGGCTACACCTTC
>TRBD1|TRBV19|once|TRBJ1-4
CASSLGTGFEKLFF
TGTGCCAGTAGTCTCGGGACAGGGTTTGAAAAACTGTTTTTT
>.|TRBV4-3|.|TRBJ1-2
CASSQEIQAPYGYTF
TGCGCCAGCAGCCAAGAGATCCAGGCCCCCTATGGCTACACCTTC
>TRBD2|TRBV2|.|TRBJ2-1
CASSVTSGGANEQFF
TGTGCCAGCAGTGTTACTAGCGGGGGGGCCAATGAGCAGTTCTTC
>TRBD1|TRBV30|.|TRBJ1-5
CAWSPGTGTGPQHF
TGTGCCTGGAGTCCCGGGACAGGGACCGGGCCCCAGCATTTT
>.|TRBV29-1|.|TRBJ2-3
CSVPKKMGGLTDTQYF
TGCAGCGTTCCCAAGAAGATGGGGGGGCTCACAGATACGCAGTATTTT
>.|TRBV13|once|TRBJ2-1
CASSSPAGAVNNEQFF
TGTGCCAGCAGCTCGCCGGCGGGGGCCGTAAACAATGAGCAGTTCTTC
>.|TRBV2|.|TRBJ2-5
CASRDREYQETQYF
TGTGCCAGCAGGGACAGAGAGTACCAAGAGACCCAGTACTTC
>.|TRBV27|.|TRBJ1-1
CASSPYKMNTEAFF
TGTGCCAGCAGTCCATACAAGATGAACACTGAAGCTTTCTTT
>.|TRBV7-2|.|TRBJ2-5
CASSPRHRAQETQYF
TGTGCCAGCAGCCCTAGGCACAGGGCCCAAGAGACCCAGTACTTC
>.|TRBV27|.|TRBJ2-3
CASKPGGLPTPNTDTQYF
TGTGCCAGCAAACCCGGGGGTCTCCCAACCCCAAACACAGATACGCAGTATTTT
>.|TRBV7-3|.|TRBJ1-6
CASSLTQGQNSPLHF
TGTGCCAGCAGCTTAACCCAAGGACAGAATTCACCCCTCCACTTT
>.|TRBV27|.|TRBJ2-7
CASSLGRAYEQYF
TGTGCCAGCAGTTTAGGGCGCGCCTACGAGCAGTACTTC
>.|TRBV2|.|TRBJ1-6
CASRQDLYSPLHF
TGTGCCAGCAGACAGGATTTATATTCACCCCTCCACTTT
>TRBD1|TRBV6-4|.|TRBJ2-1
CASSRTGNNEQFF
TGTGCCAGCAGTAGGACAGGGAATAATGAGCAGTTCTTC
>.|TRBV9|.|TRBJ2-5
CASSVSVRKRETQYF
TGTGCCAGCAGCGTTTCTGTGAGGAAGCGGGAGACCCAGTACTTC
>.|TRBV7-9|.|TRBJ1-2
CASSLGGGDGYTF
TGTGCCAGCAGCTTAGGGGGGGGTGATGGCTACACCTTC
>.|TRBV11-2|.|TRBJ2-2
CASRWGPRTGELFF
TGTGCCAGCCGGTGGGGCCCTCGGACCGGGGAGCTGTTTTTT
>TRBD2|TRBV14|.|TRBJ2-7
CASSPSGGPTYEQYF
TGTGCCAGCAGCCCTAGCGGGGGCCCGACCTACGAGCAGTACTTC
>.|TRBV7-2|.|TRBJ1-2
CASSPEGRRGREGYTF
TGTGCCAGCAGCCCAGAAGGGCGTAGGGGCAGGGAAGGCTACACCTTC
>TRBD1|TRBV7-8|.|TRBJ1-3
CASSYGEGQGENTIYF
TGTGCCAGCAGCTATGGCGAGGGACAGGGAGAAAACACCATATATTTT
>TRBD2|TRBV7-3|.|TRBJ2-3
CASSPGGPADTQYF
TGTGCCAGCAGCCCGGGGGGGCCGGCAGATACGCAGTATTTT
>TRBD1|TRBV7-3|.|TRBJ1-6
CASSSQGGSPLHF
TGTGCCAGCAGCTCACAGGGGGGATCACCCCTCCACTTT
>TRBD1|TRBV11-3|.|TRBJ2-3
CASSLEDRERTDTQYF
TGTGCCAGCAGCTTAGAGGACAGGGAACGGACAGATACGCAGTATTTT
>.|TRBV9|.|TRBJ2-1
CASSAGVGQFF
TGTGCCAGCAGCGCGGGGGTCGGGCAGTTCTTC
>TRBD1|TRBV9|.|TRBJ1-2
CASTAEGTGDHYGYTF
TGTGCCAGCACCGCCGAGGGAACAGGGGATCATTATGGCTACACCTTC
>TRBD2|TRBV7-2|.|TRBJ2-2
CASSLAGPGGNTGELFF
TGTGCCAGCAGCTTAGCAGGTCCGGGGGGGAACACCGGGGAGCTGTTTTTT
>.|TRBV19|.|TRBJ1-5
CASSIDRFGGGGQPQHF
TGTGCCAGTAGTATAGATCGATTCGGGGGAGGTGGTCAGCCCCAGCATTTT
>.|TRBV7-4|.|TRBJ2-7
CASSRRGLRGGLYEQYF
TGTGCCAGCAGTCGAAGGGGGCTCCGGGGGGGCCTATACGAGCAGTACTTC
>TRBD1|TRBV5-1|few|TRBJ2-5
CASSSQGQVQETQYF
TGCGCCAGCAGCTCGCAGGGACAGGTCCAAGAGACCCAGTACTTC
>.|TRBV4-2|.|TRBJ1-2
CASSQDRGFDYGYTF
TGTGCCAGCAGCCAAGACAGGGGATTCGACTATGGCTACACCTTC
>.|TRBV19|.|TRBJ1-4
CASSDAADEKLFF
TGTGCCAGTAGTGACGCGGCGGATGAAAAACTGTTTTTT
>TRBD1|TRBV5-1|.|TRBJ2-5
CASSLAGGQGPQETQYF
TGCGCCAGCAGCTTGGCCGGGGGACAGGGCCCCCAAGAGACCCAGTACTTC
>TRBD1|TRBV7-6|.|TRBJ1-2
CASSKRLTGEDGYTF
TGTGCCAGCAGCAAGCGCCTGACAGGGGAGGATGGCTACACCTTC
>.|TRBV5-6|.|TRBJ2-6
CASTVYSGANVLTF
TGTGCCAGCACCGTGTACTCTGGGGCCAACGTCCTGACTTTC
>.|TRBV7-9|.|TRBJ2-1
CASSPRDTHNEQFF
TGTGCCAGCAGCCCCCGGGACACCCACAATGAGCAGTTCTTC
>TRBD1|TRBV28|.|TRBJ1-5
CASRGTDAEPQHF
TGTGCCAGCAGGGGGACAGACGCAGAGCCCCAGCATTTT